What follows describes a single TCR beta chain. V shed 2 bases and J shed 6 bases, with 22 bases lying between them. Germline CDR1 is MRHNA and CDR2 is SNTAGT. The CDR3 consists of 18 residues. These data belong to a study of T-cell memory formation after mild COVID-19. It was 5'RACE with constant-segment primers that produced the TCR alpha and TCR beta cDNA libraries, which carried sample barcodes and UMIs. Each CDR3 protein gets one entry after TCRdb re-called the 5' RACE reads with MiXCR. In the table there are 140,000 to 150,000 distinct CDR3 sequences, 6% of which are singletons. The chain combines TRBV6-4 with TRBJ2-2; D possibly corresponds to TRBD2 (7 bases). The specimen sequenced was PBMCs or a T cell subset sorted from them (not recorded which). The TCR sequence derives from an adult woman who had mild COVID-19 (a few samples of this study predate the infection). Cell type and time point are not known. CDR3 in amino acids: CASSDHTPPLRGPGELFF. CDR3 in DNA: TGTGCCAGCAGTGACCATACCCCCCCTTTGCGGGGGCCCGGGGAGCTGTTTTTT.